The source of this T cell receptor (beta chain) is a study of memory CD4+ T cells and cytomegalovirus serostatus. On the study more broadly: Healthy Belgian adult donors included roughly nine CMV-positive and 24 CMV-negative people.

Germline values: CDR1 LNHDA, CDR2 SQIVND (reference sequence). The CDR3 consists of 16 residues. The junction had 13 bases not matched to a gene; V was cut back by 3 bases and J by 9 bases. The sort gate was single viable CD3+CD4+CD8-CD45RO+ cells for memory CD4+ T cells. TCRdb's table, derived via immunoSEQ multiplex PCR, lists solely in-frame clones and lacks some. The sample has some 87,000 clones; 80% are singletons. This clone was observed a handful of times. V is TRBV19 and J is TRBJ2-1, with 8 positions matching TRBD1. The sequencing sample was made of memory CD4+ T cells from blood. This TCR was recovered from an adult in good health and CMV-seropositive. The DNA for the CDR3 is TGTGCCAGTAGTATCCGCCCGAACAGACAGGGGAGTGAGCAGTTCTTC. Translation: CASSIRPNRQGSEQFF.